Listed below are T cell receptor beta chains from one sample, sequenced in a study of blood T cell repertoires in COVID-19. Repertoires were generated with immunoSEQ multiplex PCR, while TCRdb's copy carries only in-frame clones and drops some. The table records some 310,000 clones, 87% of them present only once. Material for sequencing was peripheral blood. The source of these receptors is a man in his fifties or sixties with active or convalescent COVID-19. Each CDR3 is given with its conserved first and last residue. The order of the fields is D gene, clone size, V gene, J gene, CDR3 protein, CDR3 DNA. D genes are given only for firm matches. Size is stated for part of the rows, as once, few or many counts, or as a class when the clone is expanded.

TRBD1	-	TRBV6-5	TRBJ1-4	CASALSRQGDEKLFF	TGTGCCAGCGCGTTGAGCCGGCAGGGGGATGAAAAACTGTTTTTT
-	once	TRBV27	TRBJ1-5	CASSLSTQGNQPQHF	TGTGCCAGCAGTTTATCGACCCAGGGGAACCAGCCCCAGCATTTT
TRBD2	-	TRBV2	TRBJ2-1	CASSAMTSTGDEQFF	TGTGCCAGCAGCGCAATGACTAGCACCGGGGATGAGCAGTTCTTC
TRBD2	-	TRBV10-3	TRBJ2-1	CAIRMERGDNEQFF	TGTGCCATCAGGATGGAGCGGGGGGACAATGAGCAGTTCTTC
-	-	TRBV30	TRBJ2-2	CAWTDRLNTGELFF	TGTGCCTGGACTGACCGACTGAACACCGGGGAGCTGTTTTTT
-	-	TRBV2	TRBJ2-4	CTSSEEGWGNIQYF	TGTACCAGCAGCGAGGAGGGCTGGGGAAACATTCAGTACTTC
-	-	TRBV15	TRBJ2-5	CATTRETREETQYF	TGTGCCACTACACGGGAAACCCGCGAAGAGACCCAGTACTTC
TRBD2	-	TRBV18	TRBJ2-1	CASSPPKLAVYNEQFF	TGTGCCAGCTCACCTCCCAAACTAGCGGTTTACAATGAGCAGTTCTTC
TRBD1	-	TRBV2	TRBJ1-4	CASRFGQAPNEKLFF	TGTGCCAGCAGATTCGGACAGGCGCCTAATGAAAAACTGTTTTTT
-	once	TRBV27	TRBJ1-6	CASSLVKGNSPLHF	TGTGCCAGCAGTTTAGTTAAGGGGAATTCACCCCTCCACTTT
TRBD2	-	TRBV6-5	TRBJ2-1	CASSQLAGEMNEQFF	TGTGCCAGCAGTCAACTAGCGGGGGAAATGAATGAGCAGTTCTTC
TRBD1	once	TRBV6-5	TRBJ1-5	CASNNYGQANQPQHF	TGTGCCAGCAATAACTATGGACAGGCCAATCAGCCCCAGCATTTT
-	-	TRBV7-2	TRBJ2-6	CASSSDRNGANVLTF	TGTGCCAGCAGCTCGGACAGAAACGGGGCCAACGTCCTGACTTTC
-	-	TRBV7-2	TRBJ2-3	CASSFRTPGGTDTQYF	TGTGCCAGCAGCTTCCGAACCCCCGGGGGCACAGATACGCAGTATTTT
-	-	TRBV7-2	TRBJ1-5	CASSLQQGDQPQHF	TGTGCCAGCAGCTTACAACAGGGCGATCAGCCCCAGCATTTT
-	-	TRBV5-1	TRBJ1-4	CASSLGPGLAEKLFF	TGCGCCAGCAGCTTGGGACCGGGGTTGGCGGAAAAACTGTTTTTT
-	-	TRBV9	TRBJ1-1	CASSGGVAGEGGAFF	TGTGCCAGCAGCGGCGGTGTCGCAGGGGAGGGTGGAGCTTTCTTT
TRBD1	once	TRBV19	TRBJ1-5	CASSQNQGAGQPQHF	TGTGCCAGTAGCCAGAATCAGGGGGCCGGCCAGCCCCAGCATTTT
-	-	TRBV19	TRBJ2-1	CASSILQGPYNEQFF	TGTGCCAGTAGTATTTTACAGGGCCCCTACAATGAGCAGTTCTTC
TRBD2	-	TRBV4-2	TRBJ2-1	CASSQDRGYTSGRNEQFF	TGTGCCAGCAGCCAAGATCGGGGGTATACTAGCGGGAGGAATGAGCAGTTCTTC
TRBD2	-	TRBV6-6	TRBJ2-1	CASNHRSSGGDNEQFF	TGTGCCAGCAACCACCGGTCTAGCGGGGGGGACAATGAGCAGTTCTTC
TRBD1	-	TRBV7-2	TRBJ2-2	CASSFRMTGTGELFF	TGTGCCAGCAGCTTCCGTATGACAGGGACCGGGGAGCTGTTTTTT
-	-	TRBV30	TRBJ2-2	CAWSSTGPTGELFF	TGTGCCTGGAGTTCGACAGGCCCCACCGGGGAGCTGTTTTTT
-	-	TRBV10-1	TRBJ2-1	CASSEPQGNEQFF	TGCGCCAGCAGTGAGCCGCAGGGGAATGAGCAGTTCTTC
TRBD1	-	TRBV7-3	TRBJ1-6	CASSLSAGGSLHF	TGTGCCAGCAGCTTAAGTGCAGGGGGCTCCCTCCACTTT
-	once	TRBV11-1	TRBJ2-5	CASALNRVQETQYF	TGTGCCAGCGCCCTGAACAGGGTACAAGAGACCCAGTACTTC
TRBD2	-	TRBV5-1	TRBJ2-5	CASSSGGARSETQYF	TGCGCCAGCAGCTCGGGGGGGGCGCGTTCTGAGACCCAGTACTTC
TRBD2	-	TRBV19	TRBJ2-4	CATAKYSGMRYF	TGTGCCACCGCCAAATATAGCGGGATGCGGTACTTC
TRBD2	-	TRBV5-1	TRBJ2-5	CASSLRGTSGTQETQYF	TGCGCCAGCAGCTTGAGGGGGACTAGCGGGACCCAAGAGACCCAGTACTTC
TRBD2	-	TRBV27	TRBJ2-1	CASSSTSGSINEQFF	TGTGCCAGCAGTTCCACTAGCGGGAGTATCAATGAGCAGTTCTTC
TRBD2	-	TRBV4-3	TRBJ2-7	CASSQDTSGGLPTYEQYF	TGCGCCAGCAGCCAAGATACTAGCGGGGGCCTACCCACCTACGAGCAGTACTTC
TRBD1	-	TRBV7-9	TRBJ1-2	CASSPGQGHNYGYTF	TGTGCCAGCAGCCCCGGACAGGGCCATAACTATGGCTACACCTTC
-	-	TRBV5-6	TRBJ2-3	CASSLAGNSGDTQYF	TGTGCCAGCAGCTTGGCCGGGAATAGTGGTGATACGCAGTATTTT
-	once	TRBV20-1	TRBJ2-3	CSVRSVNTQYF	TGCAGTGTTCGCTCGGTAAATACGCAGTATTTT
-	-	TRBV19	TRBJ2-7	CATRRNAGGEQYF	TGTGCCACAAGACGAAATGCTGGAGGTGAGCAGTACTTC
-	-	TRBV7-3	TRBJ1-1	CASSLTRGQGNTEAFF	TGTGCCAGCAGCTTAACGAGAGGCCAGGGAAACACTGAAGCTTTCTTT
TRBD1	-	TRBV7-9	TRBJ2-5	CASSLAGQLQETQYF	TGTGCCAGCAGCTTAGCGGGACAGCTCCAAGAGACCCAGTACTTC
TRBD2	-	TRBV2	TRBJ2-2	CASSNIRLAGFTANTGELFF	TGTGCCAGCAGTAACATCCGACTAGCGGGGTTTACCGCGAACACCGGGGAGCTGTTTTTT
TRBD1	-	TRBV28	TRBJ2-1	CASSLWDSLYNEQFF	TGTGCCAGCAGTTTGTGGGACAGCCTGTACAATGAGCAGTTCTTC
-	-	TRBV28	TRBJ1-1	CASSLWGQKNTEAFF	TGTGCCAGCAGTTTATGGGGCCAGAAGAACACTGAAGCTTTCTTT
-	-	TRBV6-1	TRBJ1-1	CASSEYFLRQGNTEAFF	TGTGCCAGCAGTGAATATTTTCTGAGGCAGGGGAACACTGAAGCTTTCTTT
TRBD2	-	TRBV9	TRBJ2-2	CASSALAGGTGELFF	TGTGCCAGCAGCGCCCTAGCGGGAGGGACCGGGGAGCTGTTTTTT
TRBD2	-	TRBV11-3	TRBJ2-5	CASSLESGGIGETQYF	TGTGCCAGCAGCTTAGAATCCGGGGGGATAGGGGAGACCCAGTACTTC
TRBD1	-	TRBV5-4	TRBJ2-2	CASSLRQGGSGELFF	TGTGCCAGCAGCTTGAGACAGGGTGGATCCGGGGAGCTGTTTTTT
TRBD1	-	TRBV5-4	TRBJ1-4	CATRQGFTNEKLFF	TGTGCCACCAGACAGGGATTTACTAATGAAAAACTGTTTTTT
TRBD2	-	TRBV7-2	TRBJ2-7	CASSLASGREQYF	TGTGCCAGCAGCTTGGCTAGCGGGAGAGAGCAGTACTTC
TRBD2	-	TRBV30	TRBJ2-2	CAWSLGWGAGSFTGELFF	TGTGCCTGGAGCCTCGGTTGGGGAGCGGGGAGTTTCACCGGGGAGCTGTTTTTT
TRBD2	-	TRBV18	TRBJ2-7	CASSPSASGNYEQYF	TGTGCCAGCTCACCATCGGCTAGCGGGAACTACGAGCAGTACTTC
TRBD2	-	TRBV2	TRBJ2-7	CASSGLAGGFGEQYF	TGTGCCAGCAGTGGACTAGCGGGAGGATTTGGAGAGCAGTACTTC
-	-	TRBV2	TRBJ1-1	CASMNSLNTEAFF	TGTGCCAGCATGAACAGTTTGAACACTGAAGCTTTCTTT
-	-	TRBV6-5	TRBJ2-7	CASSAQGGEQYF	TGTGCCAGCAGCGCCCAGGGCGGCGAGCAGTACTTC
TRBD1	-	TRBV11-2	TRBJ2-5	CASSLKGQGLGETQYF	TGTGCCAGCAGCTTAAAGGGACAGGGCCTCGGAGAGACCCAGTACTTC
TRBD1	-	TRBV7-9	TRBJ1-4	CASSRTGGPNEKLFF	TGTGCCAGCAGCCGGACAGGGGGTCCTAATGAAAAACTGTTTTTT
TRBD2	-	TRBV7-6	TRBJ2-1	CASSLGGSGPLNEQFF	TGTGCCAGCAGCTTAGGGGGTAGCGGGCCTTTGAATGAGCAGTTCTTC
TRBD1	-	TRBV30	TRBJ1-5	CAVAGGDREMARPQHF	TGTGCCGTGGCCGGAGGAGACAGGGAAATGGCAAGGCCCCAGCATTTT
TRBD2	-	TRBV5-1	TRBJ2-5	CASSVGLAIEETQYF	TGCGCCAGCAGCGTGGGACTAGCCATTGAAGAGACCCAGTACTTC
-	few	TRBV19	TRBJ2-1	CASSIKSGYNEQFF	TGTGCCAGTAGTATCAAAAGCGGATACAATGAGCAGTTCTTC
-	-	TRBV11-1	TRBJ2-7	CASSLAAGLSSYEQYF	TGTGCCAGCAGCTTAGCGGCGGGACTTAGCTCCTACGAGCAGTACTTC
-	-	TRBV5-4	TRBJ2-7	CASSGQPGYEQYF	TGTGCCAGCAGCGGACAGCCGGGATACGAGCAGTACTTC
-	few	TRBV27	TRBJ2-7	CASSSTRRSEQYF	TGTGCCAGCAGTTCGACACGGCGCTCCGAGCAGTACTTC